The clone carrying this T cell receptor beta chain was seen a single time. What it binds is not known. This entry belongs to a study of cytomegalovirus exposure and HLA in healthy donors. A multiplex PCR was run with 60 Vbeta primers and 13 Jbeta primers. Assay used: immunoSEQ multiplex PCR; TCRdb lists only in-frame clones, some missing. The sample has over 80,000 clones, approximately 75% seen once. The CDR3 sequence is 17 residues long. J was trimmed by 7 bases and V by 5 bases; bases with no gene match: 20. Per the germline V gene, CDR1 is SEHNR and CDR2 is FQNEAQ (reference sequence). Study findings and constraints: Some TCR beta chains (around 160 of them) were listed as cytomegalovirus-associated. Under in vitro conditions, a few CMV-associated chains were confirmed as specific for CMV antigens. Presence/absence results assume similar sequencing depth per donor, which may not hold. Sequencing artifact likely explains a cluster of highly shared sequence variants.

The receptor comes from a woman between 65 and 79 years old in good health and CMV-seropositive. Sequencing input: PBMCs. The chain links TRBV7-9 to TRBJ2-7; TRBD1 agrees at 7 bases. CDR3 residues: CASSRLPTRQGVEEQYF. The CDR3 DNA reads TGTGCCAGCAGCAGACTTCCGACTCGACAGGGAGTGGAGGAGCAGTACTTC.